This passage covers 25 T cell receptor beta chains from one sample sequenced in a study of shared clonotypes between healthy human individuals (dated by TCRdb to the early 2020s). Library method: the immunoSEQ multiplex PCR assay. The table comes from immuneACCESS by way of TCRdb, which keeps in-frame sequences with V and J called. Part of the clones is missing from these tables; in studies checked, under half for an unresolved V gene and the rest for unknown reasons. For this sample there are 400,000 to 600,000 clones; 70% to 80% appear just once. The ten largest clones capture 13% of the sample. What was sequenced was PBMCs. Receptors were obtained from a woman in her 40s in good health. Some clones in this sample may be carry-over from other donors' samples.

The chain couples TRBV4-1 to TRBJ1-5; possible D gene TRBD1, 5 bases. Germline assignment: CDR1 MGHRA and CDR2 YSYEKL. The CDR3 spans 16 residues. V lost 1 base and J 0 bases, leaving 10 bases between the germline ends. CDR3 nucleotides: TGCGCCAGCAGCCAAGGGGGGTCGGTTAGCAATCAGCCCCAGCATTTT. This codes for CASSQGGSVSNQPQHF.

The chain uses TRBV19 and TRBJ2-2; no definite D call. V was shortened by 6 bases and J by 5 bases, with 10 bases between the two germline ends. This CDR3 has 13 residues. CDR1 LNHDA and CDR2 SQIVND come from the germline V gene (reference sequence). Here the CDR3 DNA reads TGTGCCAGTAGCCCTAGTATAACCGGGGAGCTGTTTTTT. Amino acids: CASSPSITGELFF.

The chain employs TRBV11-2 and TRBJ2-7; 8 bases match TRBD2. V shed 4 bases, J shed 6 bases, and the junction held 8 bases outside the gene matches. The CDR3 runs to 14 residues. CDR1 is SGHAT and CDR2 is FQNNGV in the germline V gene. This CDR3 reads CASSSLAGRVEQYF. DNA for the CDR3: TGTGCCAGCAGCTCGTTAGCGGGAAGGGTCGAGCAGTACTTC.

This clone was seen only a few times. This rearrangement joins TRBV29-1 to TRBJ1-1, with D unclear. CDR3 length: 13 residues. V was cut by 1 base and J by 5 bases, with 11 bases left in between. Looked up from germline, CDR1 is SQVTM and CDR2 is ANQGSEA. CDR3 loop: CSVEVGFGTEAFF. The CDR3 DNA sequence: TGCAGCGTTGAAGTAGGGTTCGGAACTGAAGCTTTCTTT.

This clone was recorded once. The genes are TRBV28 and TRBJ1-2, with TRBD1 matching over 7 bases. The CDR3 is made up of 14 amino acids. CDR1 and CDR2 from the germline V gene are MDHEN and SYDVKM. The V gene end was trimmed by 6 bases and the J gene end by 6 bases; junction bases not matched to a gene: 10. The CDR3 region has the DNA TGTGCCAGCAGCCGCTCCGGGACAGACCATGGCTACACCTTC. It is translated as CASSRSGTDHGYTF.

V usage is TRBV14 and J usage is TRBJ1-2; D uncertain. The CDR3 contains 13 residues. The germline gives CDR1 SGHDN, CDR2 FVKESK. Between the trimmed V and J ends, which lost 1 base and 4 bases, there was a span of 7 bases. The DNA for the CDR3 is TGTGCCAGCAGCCAAGGATCGGTCTATGGCTACACCTTC. Its translation: CASSQGSVYGYTF.

This clone turned up a few times. The chain joins TRBV5-1 to TRBJ2-2; a weak D match, TRBD2 (6 bases). Germline V gene sequence: CDR1 SGHRS, CDR2 YFSETQ. V was cut by 0 bases and J by 4 bases, with 16 bases left in between. The CDR3 has 17 residues. The CDR3 here is CASSLDAPGLGTGELFF. In DNA form, the CDR3 reads TGCGCCAGCAGCTTGGACGCTCCGGGACTGGGCACCGGGGAGCTGTTTTTT.

CDR3 DNA sequence: TGTGCCAGCAGCTGGCGCGGACAGGGGGTAGACGAGCAGTACTTC. Translated: CASSWRGQGVDEQYF. The genes are TRBV7-2 and TRBJ2-7, with 10 bases that match TRBD1. The CDR3 has 15 residues. The germline V gene has CDR1 SGHTA and CDR2 FQGNSA. The V and J ends lost 4 bases and 5 bases, in that order; junction bases with no gene match: 8.

This sequence joins TRBV6-5 and TRBJ1-5; 9 nucleotides align to TRBD1. This CDR3 is built from 16 residues. V lost 2 bases and J lost 3; bases outside the gene matches: 5. In germline, CDR1 is MNHEY, CDR2 SVGAGI. Here the CDR3 reads CASSYGTGSPNQPQHF. The CDR3 DNA follows: TGTGCCAGCAGTTACGGGACAGGGTCCCCCAATCAGCCCCAGCATTTT.

The chain employs TRBV7-9 and TRBJ2-1, with D perhaps being TRBD1 or TRBD2 (5 bases each). V lost 1 base and J lost 0, with 10 bases in between. This CDR3 has 16 amino acids. CDR1 is SEHNR and CDR2 is FQNEAQ in the germline V gene (reference sequence). Here the CDR3 DNA reads TGTGCCAGCAGCTTAGGGGACGGAGGCTCCTACAATGAGCAGTTCTTC. Amino acids: CASSLGDGGSYNEQFF.

This chain uses TRBV27 with TRBJ2-1; 7 bases agree with TRBD2. CDR3 length: 15 amino acids. The V gene end was trimmed by 3 bases and the J gene end by 3 bases; junction bases not matched to a gene: 5. In germline, CDR1 is MNHEY, CDR2 SMNVEV (reference sequence). The CDR3 region is CASSLLAENYNEQFF. The CDR3 DNA sequence: TGTGCCAGCAGTTTGCTAGCGGAAAACTACAATGAGCAGTTCTTC.

This chain uses TRBV28 with TRBJ2-1; TRBD1 matches 7 bases. The CDR3 spans 15 residues. The germline CDR1 and CDR2 sequences are MDHEN and SYDVKM. The V segment lost 6 bases and the J segment 0 bases; nucleotides outside the gene matches: 5. The CDR3 sequence: CASRTHRGSYNEQFF. The CDR3 DNA reads TGTGCCAGCAGGACACACAGGGGCTCCTACAATGAGCAGTTCTTC.

The chain combines TRBV5-4 with TRBJ1-2; D call uncertain. CDR3 length: 15 amino acids. Trimming removed 4 bases from V and 3 bases from J, with 16 bases in between. Germline CDR1 SGHNT, CDR2 YYREEE (reference sequence). CDR3 bases: TGTGCCAGCAGCCCCGTCGGAGGTCGGGACTATGGCTACACCTTC. Protein product: CASSPVGGRDYGYTF.

Of note for this clone: Other DNA variants within this sample encode the same CDR3. The V gene is TRBV18, the J gene TRBJ2-7; D gene uncertain. CDR1 KGHSH and CDR2 LQKENI come from the germline V gene. Trimming took off 5 bases at V and 3 bases at J, with 5 bases between the two ends. This CDR3 comprises 11 residues. The CDR3 reads CASSWGYEQYF. CDR3 in DNA: TGTGCCAGCTCATGGGGCTACGAGCAGTACTTC.

The V and J genes are TRBV5-6 and TRBJ2-7; 7 nucleotides match TRBD1. This CDR3 contains 15 residues. The junction had 9 bases not matched to a gene; V was cut back by 4 bases and J by 2 bases. The V gene's germline CDR1 is SGHDT and CDR2 YYEEEE. The CDR3 DNA follows: TGTGCCAGCAGCCAGAAGACAGGGAATCCCTACGAGCAGTACTTC. Its protein product is CASSQKTGNPYEQYF. Combining the CDR3 with reference TRBV5-6 and TRBJ2-7 gives the whole variable domain DAGVTQSPTHLIKTRGQQVTLRCSPKSGHDTVSWYQQALGQGPQFIFQYYEEEERQRGNFPDRFSGHQFPNYSSELNVNALLLGDSALYLCASSQKTGNPYEQYFGPGTRLTVT.

V and J are TRBV5-4 and TRBJ1-3; a weak D match, TRBD1 (6 bases). This CDR3 has 15 amino acids. Germline assignment: CDR1 SGHNT and CDR2 YYREEE (reference sequence). Trimming removed 0 bases at V and 3 bases at J, with 10 bases between. CDR3 sequence (DNA): TGTGCCAGCAGCTTGGGGGGGCCTGGTGGAAACACCATATATTTT. This encodes CASSLGGPGGNTIYF.

This chain uses TRBV9 with TRBJ2-7; 10 positions agree with TRBD1. With 0 bases clipped from V and 0 bases from J, the junction kept 9 bases outside the gene matches. CDR1 SGDLS and CDR2 YYNGEE come from the germline V gene. The CDR3 has 18 amino acids. The CDR3 coding sequence is TGTGCCAGCAGCGTAGGGCAAGGGACAGGGGCCTCCTCCTACGAGCAGTACTTC. Translating it yields CASSVGQGTGASSYEQYF.

Notes on this clone: Other nucleotide sequences from this sample produce the same CDR3. The rearrangement uses TRBV10-3 and TRBJ2-7; 9 bases are shared with TRBD1. This CDR3 is built from 13 residues. CDR1 is ENHRY and CDR2 is SYGVKD in the germline V gene. J gave up 3 bases and V 6 bases, and 3 bases lay outside the gene matches. The chain's CDR3 is CAIRGGQGYEQYF. For the CDR3, the DNA is TGTGCCATCAGGGGGGGACAGGGCTACGAGCAGTACTTC.

This chain connects TRBV30 to TRBJ2-5; TRBD1 is a possible D gene (5 bases). The CDR3 consists of 13 residues. Germline loops: CDR1 GTSNPN, CDR2 SVGIG (reference sequence). CDR3 protein: CVCLGVGEETQYF. DNA for the CDR3: TGTGTCTGCCTAGGCGTAGGGGAAGAGACCCAGTACTTC.

The chain carries TRBV28 and TRBJ1-5; the D is unclear. Trimming removed 7 bases at V and 7 bases at J, with 14 bases between. Germline V gene data show CDR1 as MDHEN and CDR2 as SYDVKM. The CDR3 runs 13 residues. The CDR3: CASTNPLEQPQHF. The CDR3 DNA reads TGTGCCAGCACCAACCCCCTGGAACAGCCCCAGCATTTT.

This clone was seen many times. The chain combines TRBV5-5 with TRBJ2-5, with 8 bases lining up with TRBD1. Trimming cost V 4 bases and J 3 bases; bases outside gene matches: 14. Germline CDR1 SGHKS, CDR2 YYEKEE (reference sequence). The CDR3 is 17 residues long. The CDR3 bases are TGTGCCAGCAGCCAACCACAGGGGGAATTTATTAAAGAGACCCAGTACTTC. Amino acid sequence: CASSQPQGEFIKETQYF.

The V and J genes are TRBV6-5 and TRBJ2-1; D is uncertain. The germline V gene has CDR1 MNHEY and CDR2 SVGAGI. V lost 6 bases and J lost 7, with 16 bases in between. There are 14 residues in the CDR3. CDR3 loop: CASSPGSSWNEQFF. CDR3 in DNA: TGTGCCAGCAGCCCCGGGTCATCCTGGAATGAGCAGTTCTTC.

The CDR3 loop is CASSKDRFYGYTF. CDR3 DNA: TGTGCCAGCAGTAAGGACAGATTCTATGGCTACACCTTC. The gene calls are TRBV6-5 and TRBJ1-2; possibly TRBD1 for D (6 bases). This CDR3 is built from 13 residues. Germline CDR1 is MNHEY and CDR2 is SVGAGI. Trimming cost V 5 bases and J 4 bases, with 11 bases left between them.

This clone was recorded many times. The same CDR3 also results from other DNA sequences found in this sample. J is TRBJ2-2 and V is TRBV5-8; TRBD1 matches at 11 bases. Trimming at V came to 1 base and at J to 9 bases, leaving 5 bases not matched to a gene. The CDR3 loop spans 15 amino acids. Germline-derived CDR1 and CDR2 are SGHTS and YDEGEE. CDR3 amino acids: CASSLSGTGGRELFF. The CDR3 DNA reads TGTGCCAGCAGCTTGTCGGGGACAGGGGGACGGGAGCTGTTTTTT.

The rearrangement links TRBV5-4 to TRBJ2-7, with 8 bases lining up with TRBD2. Trimming cost V 2 bases and J 5 bases; bases outside gene matches: 6. Germline V lookup: CDR1 SGHNT, CDR2 YYREEE (reference sequence). The CDR3 has 14 residues. The CDR3 loop is CASSLSGRINEQYF. The CDR3 bases are TGTGCCAGCAGCTTAAGCGGGAGAATCAACGAGCAGTACTTC.